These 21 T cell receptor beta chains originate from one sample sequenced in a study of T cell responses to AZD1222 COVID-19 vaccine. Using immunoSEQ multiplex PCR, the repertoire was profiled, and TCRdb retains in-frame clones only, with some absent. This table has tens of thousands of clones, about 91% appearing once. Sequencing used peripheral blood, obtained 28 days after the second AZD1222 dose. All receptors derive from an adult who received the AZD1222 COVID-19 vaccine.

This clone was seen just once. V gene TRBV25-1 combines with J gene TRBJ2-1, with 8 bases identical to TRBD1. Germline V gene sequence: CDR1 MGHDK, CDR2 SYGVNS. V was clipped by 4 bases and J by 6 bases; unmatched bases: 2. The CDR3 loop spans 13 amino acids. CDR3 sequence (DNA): TGTGCCAGCAGTGTTCAGGGGGCCAATGAGCAGTTCTTC. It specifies CASSVQGANEQFF.

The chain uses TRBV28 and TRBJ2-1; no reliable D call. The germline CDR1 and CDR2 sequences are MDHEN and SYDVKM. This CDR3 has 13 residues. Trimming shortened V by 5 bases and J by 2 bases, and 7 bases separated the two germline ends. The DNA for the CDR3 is TGTGCCAGCAGTCTTTCCACCTACAATGAGCAGTTCTTC. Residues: CASSLSTYNEQFF.

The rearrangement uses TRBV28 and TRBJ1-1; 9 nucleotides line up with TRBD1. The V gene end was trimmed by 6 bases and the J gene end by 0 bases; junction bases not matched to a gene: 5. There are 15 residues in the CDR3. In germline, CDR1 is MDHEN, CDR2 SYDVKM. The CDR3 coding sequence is TGTGCCAGCAGGACAGGGGGGGTCGTGAACACTGAAGCTTTCTTT. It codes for CASRTGGVVNTEAFF.

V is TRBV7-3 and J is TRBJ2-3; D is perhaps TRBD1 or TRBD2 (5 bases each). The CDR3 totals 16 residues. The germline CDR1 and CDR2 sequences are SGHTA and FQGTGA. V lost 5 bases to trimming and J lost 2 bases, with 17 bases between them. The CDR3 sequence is CASSTSGTPDTDTQYF. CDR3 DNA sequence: TGTGCCAGCAGCACCTCCGGGACCCCTGACACAGATACGCAGTATTTT. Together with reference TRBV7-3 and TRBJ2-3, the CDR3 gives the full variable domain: GAGVSQTPSNKVTEKGKYVELRCDPISGHTALYWYRQSLGQGPEFLIYFQGTGAADDSGLPNDRFFAVRPEGSVSTLKIQRTERGDSAVYLCASSTSGTPDTDTQYFGPGTRLTVL.

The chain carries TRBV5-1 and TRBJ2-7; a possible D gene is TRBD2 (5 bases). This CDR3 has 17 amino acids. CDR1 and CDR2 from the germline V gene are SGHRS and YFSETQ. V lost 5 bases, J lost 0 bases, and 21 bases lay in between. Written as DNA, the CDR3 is TGCGCCAGCAGTTTCGCTCCGGGATTCCTGAGCTCCTACGAGCAGTACTTC. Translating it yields CASSFAPGFLSSYEQYF. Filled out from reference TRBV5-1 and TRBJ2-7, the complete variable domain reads KAGVTQTPRYLIKTRGQQVTLSCSPISGHRSVSWYQQTPGQGLQFLFEYFSETQRNKGNFPGRFSGRQFSNSRSEMNVSTLELGDSALYLCASSFAPGFLSSYEQYFGPGTRLTVT.

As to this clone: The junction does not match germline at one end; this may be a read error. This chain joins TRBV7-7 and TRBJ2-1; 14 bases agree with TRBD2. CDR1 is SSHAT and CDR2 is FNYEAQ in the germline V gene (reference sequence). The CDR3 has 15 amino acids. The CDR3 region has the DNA TGTGCTAGCAGCCGACTAGCGGGAGGGCTGAATGAGCAGTTCTTC. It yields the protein CASSRLAGGLNEQFF.

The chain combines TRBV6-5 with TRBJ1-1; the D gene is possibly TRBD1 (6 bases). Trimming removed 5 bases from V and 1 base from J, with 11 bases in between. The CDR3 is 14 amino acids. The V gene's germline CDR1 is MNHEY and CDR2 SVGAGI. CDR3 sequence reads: CASSRQVENTEAFF. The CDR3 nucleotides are TGTGCCAGCAGTAGACAGGTAGAGAACACTGAAGCTTTCTTT.

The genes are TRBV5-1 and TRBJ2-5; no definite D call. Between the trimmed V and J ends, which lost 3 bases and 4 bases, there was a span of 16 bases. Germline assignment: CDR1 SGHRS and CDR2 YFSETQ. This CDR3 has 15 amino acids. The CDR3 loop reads CASSSIAPIGETQYF. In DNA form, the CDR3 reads TGCGCCAGCAGCTCGATAGCCCCAATAGGAGAGACCCAGTACTTC.

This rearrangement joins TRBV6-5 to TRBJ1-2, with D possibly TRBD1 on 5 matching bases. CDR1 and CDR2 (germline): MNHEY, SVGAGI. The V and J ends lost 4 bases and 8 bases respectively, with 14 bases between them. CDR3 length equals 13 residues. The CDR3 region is CASSSGGFGGYTF. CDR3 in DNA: TGTGCCAGCAGTTCGGGGGGGTTCGGCGGCTACACCTTC.

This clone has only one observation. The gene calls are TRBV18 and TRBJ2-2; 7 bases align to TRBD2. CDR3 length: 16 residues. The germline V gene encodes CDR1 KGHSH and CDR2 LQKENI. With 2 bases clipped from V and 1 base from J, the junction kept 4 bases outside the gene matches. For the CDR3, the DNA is TGTGCCAGCTCACCAGTAGCTAGCGGGAACACCGGGGAGCTGTTTTTT. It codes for CASSPVASGNTGELFF.

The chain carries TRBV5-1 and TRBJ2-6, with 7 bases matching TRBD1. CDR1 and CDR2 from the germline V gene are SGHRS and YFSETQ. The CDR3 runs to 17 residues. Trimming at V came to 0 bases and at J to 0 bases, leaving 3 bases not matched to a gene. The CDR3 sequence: CASSLEGQLSGANVLTF. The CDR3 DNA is TGCGCCAGCAGCTTGGAGGGACAGCTCTCTGGGGCCAACGTCCTGACTTTC. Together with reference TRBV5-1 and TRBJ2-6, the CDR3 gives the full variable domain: KAGVTQTPRYLIKTRGQQVTLSCSPISGHRSVSWYQQTPGQGLQFLFEYFSETQRNKGNFPGRFSGRQFSNSRSEMNVSTLELGDSALYLCASSLEGQLSGANVLTFGAGSRLTVL.

CDR3: CASSLGAKTSYNEQFF. In nucleotides, the CDR3 is TGTGCCAGCAGCTTGGGAGCGAAAACTTCCTACAATGAGCAGTTCTTC. The chain uses TRBV5-4 and TRBJ2-1, with D uncertain. The V and J ends lost 0 bases and 1 base respectively, with 11 bases between them. Looked up from germline, CDR1 is SGHNT and CDR2 is YYREEE (reference sequence). The CDR3 consists of 16 residues.

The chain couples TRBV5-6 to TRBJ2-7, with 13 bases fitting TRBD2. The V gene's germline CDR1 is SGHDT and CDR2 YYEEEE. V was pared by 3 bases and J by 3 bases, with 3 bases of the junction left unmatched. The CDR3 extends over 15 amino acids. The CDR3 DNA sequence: TGTGCCAGCAGCTGGACTAGCGGGAGACTCTACGAGCAGTACTTC. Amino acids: CASSWTSGRLYEQYF.

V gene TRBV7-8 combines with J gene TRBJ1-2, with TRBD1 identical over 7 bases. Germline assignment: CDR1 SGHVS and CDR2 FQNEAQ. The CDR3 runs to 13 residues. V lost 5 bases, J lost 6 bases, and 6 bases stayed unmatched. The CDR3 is CASSRSTGDGYTF. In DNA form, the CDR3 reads TGTGCCAGCAGCCGATCTACAGGGGATGGCTACACCTTC.

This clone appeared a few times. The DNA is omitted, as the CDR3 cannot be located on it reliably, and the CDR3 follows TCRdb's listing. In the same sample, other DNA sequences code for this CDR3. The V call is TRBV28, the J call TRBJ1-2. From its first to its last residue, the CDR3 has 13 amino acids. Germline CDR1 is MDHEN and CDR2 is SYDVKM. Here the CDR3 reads CASSTSGGLGYTF.

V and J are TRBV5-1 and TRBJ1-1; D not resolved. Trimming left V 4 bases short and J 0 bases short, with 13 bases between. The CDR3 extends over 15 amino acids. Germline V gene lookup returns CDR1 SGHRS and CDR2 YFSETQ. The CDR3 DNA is TGCGCCAGCAGCCCGGCGGACTACATGAACACTGAAGCTTTCTTT. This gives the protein CASSPADYMNTEAFF.

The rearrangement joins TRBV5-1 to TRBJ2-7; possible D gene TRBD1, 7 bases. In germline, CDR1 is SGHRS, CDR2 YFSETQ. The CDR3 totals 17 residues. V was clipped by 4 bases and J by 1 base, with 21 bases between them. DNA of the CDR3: TGCGCCAGCAGCCTAGCCCTTCGACAGGGAGGTTCCTACGAGCAGTACTTC. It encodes CASSLALRQGGSYEQYF.

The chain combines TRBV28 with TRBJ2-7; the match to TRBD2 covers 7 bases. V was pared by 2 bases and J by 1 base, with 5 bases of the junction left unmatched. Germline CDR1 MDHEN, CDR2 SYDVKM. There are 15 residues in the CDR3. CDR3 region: CASSLPGGMSYEQYF. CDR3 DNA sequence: TGTGCCAGCAGTTTACCGGGAGGAATGTCCTACGAGCAGTACTTC.

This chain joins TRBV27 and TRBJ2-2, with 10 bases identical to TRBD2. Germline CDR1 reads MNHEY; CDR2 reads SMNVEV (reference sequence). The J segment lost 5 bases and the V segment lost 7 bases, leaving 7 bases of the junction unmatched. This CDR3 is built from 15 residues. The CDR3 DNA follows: TGTGCCAGCACTCTAGCGGGAGAGGGAACCGGGGAGCTGTTTTTT. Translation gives CASTLAGEGTGELFF.

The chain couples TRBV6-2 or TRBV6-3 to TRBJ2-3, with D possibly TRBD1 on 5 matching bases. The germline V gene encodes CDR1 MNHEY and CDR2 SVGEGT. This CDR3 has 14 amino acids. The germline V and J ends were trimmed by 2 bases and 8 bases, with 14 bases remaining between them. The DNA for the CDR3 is TGTGCCAGCAGTTACAACCAGGGCGCAGGTACGCAGTATTTT. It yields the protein CASSYNQGAGTQYF.

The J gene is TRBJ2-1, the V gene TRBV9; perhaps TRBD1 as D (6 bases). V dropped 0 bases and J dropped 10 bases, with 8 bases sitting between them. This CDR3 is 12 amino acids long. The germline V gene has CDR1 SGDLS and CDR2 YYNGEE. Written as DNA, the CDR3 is TGTGCCAGCAGCGTAGTGACAGGAGAGCAGTTCTTC. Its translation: CASSVVTGEQFF. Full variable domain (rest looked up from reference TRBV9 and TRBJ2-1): DSGVTQTPKHLITATGQRVTLRCSPRSGDLSVYWYQQSLDQGLQFLIQYYNGEERAKGNILERFSAQQFPDLHSELNLSSLELGDSALYFCASSVVTGEQFFGPGTRLTVL.